The 11 T cell receptor beta chains below all came from one sample that was sequenced in a study of cytomegalovirus exposure and HLA in healthy donors. Sequencing was performed with immunoSEQ multiplex PCR; in TCRdb, only in-frame clones are kept and a portion is missing. The data contain 350,000 or so clones, 75% to 90% of them singletons. Source material: PBMCs. The source is a woman between 18 and 30 years old in good health and CMV-seronegative.

This rearrangement joins TRBV27 to TRBJ2-3; D is unclear. This CDR3 has 10 residues. The V gene's germline CDR1 is MNHEY and CDR2 SMNVEV (reference sequence). V was cut by 8 bases and J by 5 bases, with 5 bases left in between. CDR3 coding DNA: TGTGCCAGCGTCGGAGATACGCAGTATTTT. Protein: CASVGDTQYF.

CDR3 in amino acids: CASSLGGTGYTDTQYF. The CDR3 DNA sequence: TGCGCCAGCAGCTTGGGCGGGACAGGATACACAGATACGCAGTATTTT. The genes are TRBV5-1 and TRBJ2-3, with 8 bases matching TRBD1. The CDR3 has 16 residues. Trimming took 0 bases from V and 2 from J; bases not matched to a gene: 5. Germline lookup yields CDR1 SGHRS and CDR2 YFSETQ.

The chain links TRBV4-1 to TRBJ2-2; 9 nucleotides line up with TRBD1. Germline loops: CDR1 MGHRA, CDR2 YSYEKL. After removal of 6 bases from V and 6 bases from J, the junction contained 5 bases not matched to a gene. CDR3 length: 14 residues. The CDR3 nucleotides are TGCGCCAGCAGACTGACAGGGGGTTCCGGGGAGCTGTTTTTT. Its translation: CASRLTGGSGELFF.

The CDR3: CASSLLTGGSTDTQYF. The DNA of the CDR3 is TGTGCCAGCAGCTTACTCACGGGAGGGAGCACAGATACGCAGTATTTT. This sequence joins TRBV7-8 and TRBJ2-3; TRBD2 matches 8 bases. V shed 2 bases, J shed 0 bases, and the junction held 4 bases outside the gene matches. The CDR3 is 16 residues long. Per germline, CDR1 SGHVS and CDR2 FQNEAQ. Full variable domain (rest looked up from reference TRBV7-8 and TRBJ2-3): GAGVSQSPRYKVAKRGQDVALRCDPISGHVSLFWYQQALGQGPEFLTYFQNEAQLDKSGLPSDRFFAERPEGSVSTLKIQRTQQEDSAVYLCASSLLTGGSTDTQYFGPGTRLTVL.

The CDR3 DNA reads TGTGCCAGCAGCCTAAGGACAATTCGGAATGAGCAGTTCTTC. Protein product: CASSLRTIRNEQFF. The V gene is TRBV6-1, the J gene TRBJ2-1; tentative D call: TRBD1 (5 bases). There are 14 residues in the CDR3. The V end was cut by 6 bases, the J end by 7 bases, with 16 bases between. Germline loops: CDR1 MNHNS, CDR2 SASEGT.

This clone was observed a few times. The V and J genes are TRBV7-3 and TRBJ1-1; D is unclear. The CDR3 sequence is 13 residues long. Germline V CDR1 and CDR2: SGHTA, FQGTGA. V shed 2 bases and J shed 0 bases, with 4 bases lying between them. Here the CDR3 reads CASSLYMNTEAFF. The CDR3 DNA reads TGTGCCAGCAGCTTATATATGAACACTGAAGCTTTCTTT.

Written as DNA, the CDR3 is TGTGCCAGCTCACGAGGACAAGCAGACTACGAGCAGTACTTC. The encoded protein is CASSRGQADYEQYF. This chain links TRBV18 with TRBJ2-7; tentatively, D is TRBD1 (5 bases). Trimming took 4 bases from V and 3 from J, leaving 13 bases between them. Germline CDR1 KGHSH, CDR2 LQKENI. This CDR3 is built from 14 residues. Based on the CDR3 plus reference TRBV18 and TRBJ2-7, the full variable domain is NAGVMQNPRHLVRRRGQEARLRCSPMKGHSHVYWYRQLPEEGLKFMVYLQKENIIDESGMPKERFSAEFPKEGPSILRIQQVVRGDSAAYFCASSRGQADYEQYFGPGTRLTVT.

This sequence joins TRBV4-3 and TRBJ2-7, with D maybe TRBD1 (5 bases). Trimming took off 0 bases at V and 0 bases at J, with 9 bases between the two ends. Germline CDR1 is LGHNA and CDR2 is YSLEER. The CDR3 is made up of 15 amino acids. CDR3 region: CASSQDGAPSYEQYF. DNA for the CDR3: TGCGCCAGCAGCCAAGATGGGGCACCCTCCTACGAGCAGTACTTC.

The CDR3 reads CASSLLGSRGGGRETQYF. The CDR3 coding sequence is TGTGCCAGCAGCTTATTGGGCAGTCGCGGGGGGGGGCGAGAGACCCAGTACTTC. V and J are TRBV7-2 and TRBJ2-5, with 9 bases that match TRBD2. The CDR3 runs to 18 residues. J was trimmed by 4 bases and V by 2 bases; bases with no gene match: 14. CDR1 and CDR2 (germline): SGHTA, FQGNSA.

V is TRBV7-9 and J is TRBJ2-5, with 7 nucleotides matching TRBD1. Germline CDR1 SEHNR, CDR2 FQNEAQ (reference sequence). V gave up 5 bases and J gave up 5 bases; unmatched junction bases: 8. The CDR3 has 14 residues. CDR3 loop: CASSRDSRWETQYF. DNA for the CDR3: TGTGCCAGCAGCCGGGACAGTCGGTGGGAGACCCAGTACTTC.

This sequence joins TRBV6-1 and TRBJ2-3; 10 nucleotides align to TRBD1. The CDR3 length is 18 residues. The junction had 10 bases not matched to a gene; V was cut back by 1 base and J by 3 bases. Germline CDR1 MNHNS, CDR2 SASEGT. This CDR3 reads CASSEVFGTGVRTDTQYF. Written as DNA, the CDR3 is TGTGCCAGCAGTGAAGTGTTTGGGACAGGGGTCCGGACAGATACGCAGTATTTT.